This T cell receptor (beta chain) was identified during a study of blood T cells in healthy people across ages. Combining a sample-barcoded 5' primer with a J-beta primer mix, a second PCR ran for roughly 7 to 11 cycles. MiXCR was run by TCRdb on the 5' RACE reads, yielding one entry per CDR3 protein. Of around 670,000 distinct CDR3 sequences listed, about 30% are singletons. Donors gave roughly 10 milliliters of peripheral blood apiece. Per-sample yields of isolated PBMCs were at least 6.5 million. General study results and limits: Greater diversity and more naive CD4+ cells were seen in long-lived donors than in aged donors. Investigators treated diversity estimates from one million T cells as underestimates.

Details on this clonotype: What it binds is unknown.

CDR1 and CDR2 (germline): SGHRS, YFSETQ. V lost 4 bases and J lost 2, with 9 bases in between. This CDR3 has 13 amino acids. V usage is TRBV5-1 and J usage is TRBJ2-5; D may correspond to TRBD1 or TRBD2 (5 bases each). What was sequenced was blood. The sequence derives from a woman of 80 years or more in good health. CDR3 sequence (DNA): TGCGCCAGCAGCGGGACGGCACAAGAGACCCAGTACTTC. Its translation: CASSGTAQETQYF.